This T cell receptor beta chain was sequenced for a study of identical twins. This clonotype was recorded a few times. TCRdb reprocessed the 5' RACE reads with MiXCR, giving one entry per CDR3 protein. The sample carries around 490,000 distinct CDR3 sequences, 14% recorded once. Germline CDR1 is SGHTA and CDR2 is FQGNSA. Trimming removed 5 bases from V and 7 bases from J, with 15 bases in between. The CDR3 loop spans 14 amino acids. These data also featured in a second study, about yellow fever vaccine responses in identical twins.

The genes are TRBV7-2 and TRBJ2-1, with D perhaps given as TRBD1 or TRBD2 (6 bases each). Sequencing was done on a sample of CD4+ T cells sorted from blood. This TCR was recovered from a woman aged 18-30 years in good health. The CDR3 protein is CASSPGRGGNEQFF. Here the CDR3 DNA reads TGTGCCAGCAGCCCAGGGAGAGGGGGGAATGAGCAGTTCTTC.